This T cell receptor beta chain was profiled in a study of spatial heterogeneity in lung cancer. On this clonotype: The antigen is unknown.

Time point indicated: sample taken at primary tumor resection. Each CDR3 protein gets one entry after TCRdb re-called the 5' RACE reads with MiXCR. In the table there are several thousand distinct CDR3 sequences, 15% to 20% of which are singletons. Deletions cut 3 bases from V and 7 bases from J, with 13 bases between. CDR1 is MNHEY, CDR2 SMNVEV, per germline (reference sequence). The CDR3 is 15 residues long. Study-wide results and caveats: Expanded intratumoral alpha and beta TCR counts tracked tumor mutation counts.

The V gene is TRBV27, the J gene TRBJ1-6, with a weak D call TRBD1 (6 bases). This receptor was obtained from a female donor with early-stage non-small cell lung cancer. The specimen was lung tumor tissue, collected at surgery. This chain's CDR3 is CASSLIGGLNSPLHF. CDR3 bases: TGTGCCAGCAGTTTGATCGGGGGCCTAAATTCACCCCTCCACTTT.